This is a list of T cell receptor beta chains from one sample in a study of blood T cell repertoires in COVID-19. The data were produced by immunoSEQ multiplex PCR, yet TCRdb's version contains in-frame clones alone and is incomplete. Here the sample spans some 65,000 clones, 90% being singletons. The sequenced material came from peripheral blood. These TCRs come from a middle-aged man with COVID-19, enrolled during active disease. CDR3s include the opening cysteine and the closing phenylalanine or tryptophan. A D gene is named only where the DNA matches it firmly. The size field is filled for only some rows; it gives once, few, many or a size class.

d_gene	abundance	v_gene	j_gene	CDR3aa	CDR3nt
NA	once	TRBV2	TRBJ2-7	CASSEAGARGEQYF	TGTGCCAGCAGTGAAGCGGGAGCCCGGGGCGAGCAGTACTTC
NA	NA	TRBV10-3	TRBJ1-2	CATRNNYGYTF	TGTGCCACTAGGAATAACTATGGCTACACCTTC
NA	NA	TRBV7-8	TRBJ1-1	CASSLDAGTEAFF	TGTGCCAGCAGCTTAGATGCCGGGACTGAAGCTTTCTTT
TRBD1	NA	TRBV3-1/TRBV3-2	TRBJ1-2	CASSRKTDRVGNGYTF	TGTGCCAGCAGCCGGAAGACGGACAGGGTGGGGAATGGCTACACCTTC
NA	NA	TRBV19	TRBJ1-2	CASSPSGHGYTF	TGTGCCAGTAGTCCCAGTGGCCATGGCTACACCTTC
NA	NA	TRBV7-2	TRBJ1-1	CASSLMTEYTEAFF	TGTGCCAGCAGCTTGATGACAGAATACACTGAAGCTTTCTTT
NA	NA	TRBV5-4	TRBJ1-5	CASSLGGGESNQPQHF	TGTGCCAGCAGCTTGGGCGGAGGGGAGAGCAATCAGCCCCAGCATTTT
NA	NA	TRBV2	TRBJ2-5	CASSKEGIRGETQYF	TGTGCCAGCAGCAAGGAAGGGATTAGGGGGGAGACCCAGTACTTC
NA	NA	TRBV4-1	TRBJ2-2	CASSQPGAGELFF	TGCGCCAGCAGCCAACCCGGGGCCGGGGAGCTGTTTTTT
TRBD1	once	TRBV5-1	TRBJ1-1	CASSSLRDRGPGTEAFF	TGCGCCAGCAGCTCCCTCCGGGACAGGGGGCCTGGAACTGAAGCTTTCTTT
NA	NA	TRBV3-1/TRBV3-2	TRBJ1-1	CASLNRGGNTEAFF	TGTGCCAGCCTTAATAGGGGAGGTAACACTGAAGCTTTCTTT
NA	once	TRBV4-1	TRBJ2-7	CASSQEPWPSHLYEQYF	TGCGCCAGCAGCCAAGAACCGTGGCCGTCCCATCTCTACGAGCAGTACTTC
TRBD1	NA	TRBV5-1	TRBJ1-1	CASSFSGGESTEAFF	TGCGCCAGCAGCTTTTCAGGGGGCGAGAGTACTGAAGCTTTCTTT
TRBD1	NA	TRBV4-1	TRBJ1-2	CASTRQGTAPYGYTF	TGCGCCAGCACCAGACAGGGAACGGCTCCCTATGGCTACACCTTC
TRBD2	NA	TRBV4-3	TRBJ2-1	CASSQGRESYNEQFF	TGCGCCAGCAGCCAGGGGAGGGAGTCCTACAATGAGCAGTTCTTC
TRBD1	NA	TRBV6-5	TRBJ1-1	CASSRGQLDTEAFF	TGTGCCAGCAGTCGGGGACAGTTGGACACTGAAGCTTTCTTT
NA	NA	TRBV13	TRBJ1-2	CASSARDPRGTGYGYTF	TGTGCCAGCAGCGCACGGGACCCGAGGGGGACCGGTTATGGCTACACCTTC
TRBD2	NA	TRBV7-9	TRBJ2-7	CASNGRGGRAKDEQYF	TGTGCCAGCAACGGTCGGGGAGGGAGGGCTAAAGACGAGCAGTACTTC
NA	NA	TRBV6-4	TRBJ1-5	CASSGGEGGPQHF	TGTGCCAGCAGTGGGGGAGAAGGCGGTCCCCAGCATTTT
TRBD2	NA	TRBV18	TRBJ2-2	CASSRTSGATTGELFF	TGTGCCAGCTCACGGACTAGCGGTGCGACAACCGGGGAGCTGTTTTTT
TRBD1	NA	TRBV6-2/TRBV6-3	TRBJ1-2	CASSYSVTGTEIRINYGYTF	TGTGCCAGCAGTTACTCAGTTACCGGGACAGAGATACGGATTAACTATGGCTACACCTTC
TRBD1	few	TRBV27	TRBJ1-2	CASSAFASGQASSNYGYTF	TGTGCCAGCAGCGCTTTTGCCTCGGGACAGGCTTCATCTAACTATGGCTACACCTTC
NA	once	TRBV4-1	TRBJ2-7	CASSPQADRIGKYF	TGCGCCAGCAGCCCCCAAGCGGACCGAATCGGGAAGTACTTC
TRBD1	NA	TRBV19	TRBJ1-1	CASSTSRTGVEAFF	TGTGCCAGTAGTACCTCAAGGACAGGGGTTGAAGCTTTCTTT
TRBD2	NA	TRBV2	TRBJ2-2	CASAGGGRNNTGELFF	TGTGCCAGCGCCGGCGGGGGGCGTAATAACACCGGGGAGCTGTTTTTT
TRBD1	NA	TRBV7-3	TRBJ2-5	CASSRGTGTQETQYF	TGTGCCAGCAGCCGAGGGACAGGTACCCAAGAGACCCAGTACTTC
NA	once	TRBV12-5	TRBJ2-3	CASGLARADTQYF	TGTGCTAGTGGTTTGGCCCGAGCAGATACGCAGTATTTT
NA	NA	TRBV25-1	TRBJ1-1	CASSRARDGGTEAFF	TGTGCCAGCAGTCGCGCCCGGGACGGAGGGACTGAAGCTTTCTTT
NA	NA	TRBV5-6	TRBJ1-1	CASSLGGRAGNTEAFF	TGTGCCAGCAGCTTGGGGGGCAGGGCCGGGAACACTGAAGCTTTCTTT
NA	NA	TRBV11-3	TRBJ1-4	CASSLDLGATNEKLFF	TGTGCCAGCAGCTTAGATCTGGGAGCGACTAATGAAAAACTGTTTTTT
TRBD1	NA	TRBV19	TRBJ1-1	CASSITGQGNTEAFF	TGTGCCAGTAGTATAACAGGACAGGGGAACACTGAAGCTTTCTTT
NA	NA	TRBV2	TRBJ1-4	CASTTRGGVNEKLFF	TGTGCCAGCACGACCCGGGGGGGGGTTAATGAAAAACTGTTTTTT
NA	once	TRBV24-1	TRBJ1-5	CATSDHLCRVSNQPQHF	TGTGCCACCAGTGATCATCTTTGCAGGGTTAGCAATCAGCCCCAGCATTTT
TRBD1	NA	TRBV18	TRBJ2-3	CASSYDRGSTDTQYF	TGTGCCAGCTCATATGACAGGGGGAGCACAGATACGCAGTATTTT
TRBD2	NA	TRBV7-7	TRBJ2-1	CASSLGSSGSGNEQFF	TGTGCCAGCAGCTTAGGTTCTAGCGGGTCAGGGAATGAGCAGTTCTTC
NA	few	TRBV30	TRBJ1-2	CAWSSGFFSGYTF	TGTGCCTGGAGTTCAGGGTTCTTTAGTGGCTACACCTTC
TRBD1	NA	TRBV4-2	TRBJ2-7	CASSQEGQGAYEQYF	TGTGCCAGCAGCCAAGAGGGACAGGGGGCCTACGAGCAGTACTTC
NA	NA	TRBV7-9	TRBJ1-5	CASSPGGLGQPQHF	TGTGCCAGCAGCCCAGGAGGGTTAGGCCAGCCCCAGCATTTT
TRBD2	NA	TRBV19	TRBJ2-2	CASSKPVAGGAGELFF	TGTGCCAGTAGTAAGCCAGTAGCGGGAGGGGCCGGGGAGCTGTTTTTT
TRBD1	NA	TRBV5-1	TRBJ1-2	CASSLTGQGRLNYGYTF	TGCGCCAGCAGCCTGACGGGACAGGGCCGTCTTAACTATGGCTACACCTTC
TRBD2	NA	TRBV6-4	TRBJ2-1	CASRRTGTSGSSGNEQFF	TGTGCCAGCAGAAGGACCGGGACTAGCGGGAGCTCAGGCAATGAGCAGTTCTTC
TRBD2	NA	TRBV2	TRBJ2-1	CASSLGLAGALSEQFF	TGTGCCAGCAGCTTGGGGCTAGCGGGGGCCCTGAGTGAGCAGTTCTTC
NA	NA	TRBV4-2	TRBJ1-5	CASSQVEGVQPQHF	TGTGCCAGCAGCCAAGTGGAAGGGGTTCAGCCCCAGCATTTT
NA	once	TRBV7-2	TRBJ2-7	CASSRGTSDEQYF	TGTGCCAGCAGCCGCGGGACTTCCGACGAGCAGTACTTC
TRBD1	NA	TRBV28	TRBJ1-2	CASSAGTGYYGYTF	TGTGCCAGCAGTGCCGGGACAGGCTACTATGGCTACACCTTC
NA	NA	TRBV12-3/TRBV12-4	TRBJ1-2	CAVEGGVDGYTF	TGTGCCGTAGAGGGAGGCGTTGATGGCTACACCTTC
NA	NA	TRBV29-1	TRBJ2-3	CSVSVSPADTQYF	TGCAGCGTTTCAGTCAGTCCCGCAGATACGCAGTATTTT
NA	once	TRBV2	TRBJ2-7	CASSEQGRNEQYF	TGTGCCAGCAGTGAACAGGGGCGGAACGAGCAGTACTTC
TRBD2	NA	TRBV7-2	TRBJ2-3	CASSLAGLAGGRSDTQYF	TGTGCCAGCAGCTTAGCCGGACTAGCGGGAGGGCGTTCAGATACGCAGTATTTT
NA	NA	TRBV7-2	TRBJ2-3	CASSPRGDTQYF	TGTGCCAGCAGCCCCCGGGGAGATACGCAGTATTTT
TRBD1	NA	TRBV14	TRBJ2-7	CASSQDFNWRDRGSYEQYF	TGTGCCAGCAGCCAAGATTTTAATTGGAGGGACAGGGGTTCCTACGAGCAGTACTTC
NA	NA	TRBV28	TRBJ1-1	CASSLYGVYTEAFF	TGTGCCAGCAGTTTATACGGAGTCTACACTGAAGCTTTCTTT
NA	NA	TRBV11-1	TRBJ1-6	CASRLQGLDSPLHF	TGTGCCAGCAGACTTCAGGGGTTGGATTCACCCCTCCACTTT
TRBD2	NA	TRBV5-1	TRBJ2-5	CASSLYSGRSETQYF	TGCGCCAGCAGCTTGTATAGCGGGAGATCAGAGACCCAGTACTTC
TRBD1	NA	TRBV2	TRBJ1-2	CASSPRTGGLGYTF	TGTGCCAGCAGTCCGAGGACAGGGGGTTTGGGCTACACCTTC